The clone carrying this TCR beta chain was seen at least ten times. What it binds is unknown. TCRdb re-derived calls from the 5' RACE reads in MiXCR, one entry per CDR3 protein. Of about 300,000 distinct CDR3 sequences detected, roughly 10% appear once; the ten largest clones hold 9.1%. The data belong to a study of CD8 T cells in ankylosing spondylitis. V shed 3 bases and J shed 1 base, with 15 bases lying between them. The CDR3 has 15 residues. CDR1 SQVTM and CDR2 ANQGSEA come from the germline V gene. Whole-study findings and limits: Disease-linked clones reportedly concentrated significantly in matched ankylosing spondylitis synovial fluid.

This TCR came from a female donor with ankylosing spondylitis or in good health (not recorded which). The sample comprised blood, either unsorted or a sorted T cell fraction (not recorded which). The rearrangement links TRBV29-1 to TRBJ2-5; D might be TRBD1 or TRBD2, each matching 5 bases. The CDR3 loop is CSVDQGTRSQETQYF. CDR3 nucleotide sequence: TGCAGCGTTGATCAGGGTACTAGGAGCCAAGAGACCCAGTACTTC.